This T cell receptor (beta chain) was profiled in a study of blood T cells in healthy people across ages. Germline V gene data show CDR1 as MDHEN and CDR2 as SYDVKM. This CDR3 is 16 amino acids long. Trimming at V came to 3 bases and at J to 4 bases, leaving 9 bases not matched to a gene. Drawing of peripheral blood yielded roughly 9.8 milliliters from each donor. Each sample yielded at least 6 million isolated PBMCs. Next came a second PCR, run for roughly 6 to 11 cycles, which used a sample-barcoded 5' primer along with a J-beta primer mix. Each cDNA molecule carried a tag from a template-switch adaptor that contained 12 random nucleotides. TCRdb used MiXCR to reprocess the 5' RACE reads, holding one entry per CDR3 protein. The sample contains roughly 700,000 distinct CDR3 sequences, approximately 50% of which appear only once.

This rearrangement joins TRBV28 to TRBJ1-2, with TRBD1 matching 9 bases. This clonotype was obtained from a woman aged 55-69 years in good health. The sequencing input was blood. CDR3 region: CASSLGTGTGSYGYTF. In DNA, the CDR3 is TGTGCCAGCAGTTTGGGGACAGGGACAGGGTCCTATGGCTACACCTTC.